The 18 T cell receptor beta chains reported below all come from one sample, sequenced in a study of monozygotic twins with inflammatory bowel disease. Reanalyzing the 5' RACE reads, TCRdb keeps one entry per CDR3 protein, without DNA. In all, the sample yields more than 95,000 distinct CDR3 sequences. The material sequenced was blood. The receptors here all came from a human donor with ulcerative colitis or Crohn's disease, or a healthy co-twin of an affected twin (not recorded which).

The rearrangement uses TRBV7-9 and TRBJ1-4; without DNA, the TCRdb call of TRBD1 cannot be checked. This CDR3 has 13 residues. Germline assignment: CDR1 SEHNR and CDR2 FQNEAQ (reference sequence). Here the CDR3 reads CASSPRVLEKLFF.

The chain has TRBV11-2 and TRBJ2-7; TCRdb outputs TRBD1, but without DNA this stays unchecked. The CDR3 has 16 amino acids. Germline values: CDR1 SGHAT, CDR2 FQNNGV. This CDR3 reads CASSFLPGKGSYEQYF.

The CDR3 reads CSVQNPLGGYEQYF. The genes are TRBV29-1 and TRBJ2-7; with no DNA, the TCRdb D assignment of TRBD1 cannot be verified. Germline V gives CDR1 SQVTM, CDR2 ANQGSEA. CDR3 length equals 14 residues.

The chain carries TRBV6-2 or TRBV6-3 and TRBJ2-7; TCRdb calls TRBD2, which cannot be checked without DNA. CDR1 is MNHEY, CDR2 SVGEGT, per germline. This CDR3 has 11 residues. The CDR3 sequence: CASSPAVQQYF.

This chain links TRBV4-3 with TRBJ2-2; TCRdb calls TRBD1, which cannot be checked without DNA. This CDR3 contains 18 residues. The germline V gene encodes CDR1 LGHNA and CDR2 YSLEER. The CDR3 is CASSQMDPGRANTGELFF.

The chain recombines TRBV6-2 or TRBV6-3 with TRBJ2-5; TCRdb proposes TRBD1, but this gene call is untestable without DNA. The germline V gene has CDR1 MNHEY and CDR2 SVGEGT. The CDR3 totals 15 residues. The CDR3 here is CASSYGTGVGETQYF.

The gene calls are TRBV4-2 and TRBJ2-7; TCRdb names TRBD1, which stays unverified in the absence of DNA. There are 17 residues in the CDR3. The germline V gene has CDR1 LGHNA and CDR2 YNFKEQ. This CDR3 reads CASSQRRVASKDYEQYF.

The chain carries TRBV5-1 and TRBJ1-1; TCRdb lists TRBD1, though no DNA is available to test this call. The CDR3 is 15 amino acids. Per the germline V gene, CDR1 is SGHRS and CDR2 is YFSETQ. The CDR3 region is CASSLLGTGNTEAFF.

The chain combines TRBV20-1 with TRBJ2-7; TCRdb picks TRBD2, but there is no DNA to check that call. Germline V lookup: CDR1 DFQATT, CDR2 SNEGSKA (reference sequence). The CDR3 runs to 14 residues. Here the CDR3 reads CSAQARDLFYEQYF.

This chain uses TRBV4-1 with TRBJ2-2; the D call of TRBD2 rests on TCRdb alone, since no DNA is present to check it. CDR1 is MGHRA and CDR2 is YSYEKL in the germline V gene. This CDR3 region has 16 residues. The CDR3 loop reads CASSRTSGRATGELFF.

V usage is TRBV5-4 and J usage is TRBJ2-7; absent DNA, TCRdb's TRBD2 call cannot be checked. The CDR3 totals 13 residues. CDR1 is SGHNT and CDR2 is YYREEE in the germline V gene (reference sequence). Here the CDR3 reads CASSQEVTYAQYF.

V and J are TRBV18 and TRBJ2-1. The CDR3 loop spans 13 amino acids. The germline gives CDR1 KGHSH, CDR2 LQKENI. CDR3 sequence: CASSPGLPNEQFF.

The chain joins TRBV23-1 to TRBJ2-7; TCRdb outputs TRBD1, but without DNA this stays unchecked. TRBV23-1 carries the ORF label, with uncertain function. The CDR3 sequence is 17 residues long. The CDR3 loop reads CASSQSIPPGPDNEQYF.

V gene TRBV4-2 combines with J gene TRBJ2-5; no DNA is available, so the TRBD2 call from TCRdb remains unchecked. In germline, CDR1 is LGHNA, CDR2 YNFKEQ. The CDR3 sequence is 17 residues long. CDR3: CASSQERNTGRWETQYF.

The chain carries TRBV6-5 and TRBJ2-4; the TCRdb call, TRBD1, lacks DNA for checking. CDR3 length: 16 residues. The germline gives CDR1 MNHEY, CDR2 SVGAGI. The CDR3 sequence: CASSYQGIPAKNIQYF.

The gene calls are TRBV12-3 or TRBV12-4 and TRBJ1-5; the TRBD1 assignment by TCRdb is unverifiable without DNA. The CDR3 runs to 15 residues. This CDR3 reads CASSRGQGWNQPQHF.

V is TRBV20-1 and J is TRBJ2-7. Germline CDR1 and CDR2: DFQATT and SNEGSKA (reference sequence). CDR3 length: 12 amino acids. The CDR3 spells CSATRQTYEQYF.

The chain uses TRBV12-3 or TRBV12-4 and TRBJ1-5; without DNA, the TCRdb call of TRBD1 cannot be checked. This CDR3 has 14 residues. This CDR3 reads CASNGQNYHQPQHF.